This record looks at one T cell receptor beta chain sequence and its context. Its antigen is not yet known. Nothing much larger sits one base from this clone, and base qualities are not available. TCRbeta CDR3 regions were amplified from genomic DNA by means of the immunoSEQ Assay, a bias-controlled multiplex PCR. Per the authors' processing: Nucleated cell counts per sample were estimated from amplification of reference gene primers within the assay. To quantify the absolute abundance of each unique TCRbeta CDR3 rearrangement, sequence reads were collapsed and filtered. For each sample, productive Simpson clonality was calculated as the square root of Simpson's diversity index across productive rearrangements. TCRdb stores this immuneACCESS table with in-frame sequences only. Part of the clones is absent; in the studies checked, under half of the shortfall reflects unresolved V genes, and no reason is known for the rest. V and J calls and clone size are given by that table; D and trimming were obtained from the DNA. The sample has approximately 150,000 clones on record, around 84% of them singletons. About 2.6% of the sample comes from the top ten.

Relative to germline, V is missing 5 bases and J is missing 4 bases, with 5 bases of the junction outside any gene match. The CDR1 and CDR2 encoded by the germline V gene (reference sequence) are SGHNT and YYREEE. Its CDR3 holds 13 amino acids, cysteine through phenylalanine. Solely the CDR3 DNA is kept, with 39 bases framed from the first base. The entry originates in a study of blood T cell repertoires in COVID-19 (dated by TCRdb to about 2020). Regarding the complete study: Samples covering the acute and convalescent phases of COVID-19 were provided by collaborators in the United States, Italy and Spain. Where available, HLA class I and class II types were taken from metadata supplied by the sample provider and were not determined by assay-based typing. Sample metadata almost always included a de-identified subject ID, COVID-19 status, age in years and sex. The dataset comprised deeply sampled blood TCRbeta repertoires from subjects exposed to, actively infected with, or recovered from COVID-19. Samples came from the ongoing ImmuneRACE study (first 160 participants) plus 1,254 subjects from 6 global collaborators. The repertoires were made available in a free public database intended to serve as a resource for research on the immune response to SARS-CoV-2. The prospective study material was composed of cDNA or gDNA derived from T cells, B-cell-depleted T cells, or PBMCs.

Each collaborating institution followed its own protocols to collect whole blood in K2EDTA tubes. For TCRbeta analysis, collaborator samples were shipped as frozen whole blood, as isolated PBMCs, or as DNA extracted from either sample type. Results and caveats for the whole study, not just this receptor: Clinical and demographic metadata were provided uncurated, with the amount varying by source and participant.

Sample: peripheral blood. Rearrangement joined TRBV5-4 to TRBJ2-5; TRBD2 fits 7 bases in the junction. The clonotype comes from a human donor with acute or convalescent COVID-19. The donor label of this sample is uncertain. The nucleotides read TGTGCCAGCAGAAGGGGACTATTAGAGACCCAGTACTTC. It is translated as CASRRGLLETQYF.